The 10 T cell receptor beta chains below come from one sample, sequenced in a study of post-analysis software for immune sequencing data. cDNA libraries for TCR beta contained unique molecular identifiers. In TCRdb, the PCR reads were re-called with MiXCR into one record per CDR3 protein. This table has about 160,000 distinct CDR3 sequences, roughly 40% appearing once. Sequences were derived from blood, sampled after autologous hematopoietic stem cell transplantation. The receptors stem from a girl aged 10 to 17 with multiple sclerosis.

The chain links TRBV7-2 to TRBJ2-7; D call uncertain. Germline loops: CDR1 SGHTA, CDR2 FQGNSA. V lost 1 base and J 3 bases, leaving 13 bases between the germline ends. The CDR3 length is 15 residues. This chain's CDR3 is CASSLDSGPFYEQYF. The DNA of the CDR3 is TGTGCCAGCAGCTTAGATTCAGGCCCTTTCTACGAGCAGTACTTC.

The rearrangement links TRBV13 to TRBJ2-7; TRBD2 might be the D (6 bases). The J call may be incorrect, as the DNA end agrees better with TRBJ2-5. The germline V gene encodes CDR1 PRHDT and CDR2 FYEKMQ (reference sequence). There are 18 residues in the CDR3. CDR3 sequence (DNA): TGTGCCAGCAGCTTGGCTCCCGGGAGCCGAGGTCAAAGAGAGACCCAGTACTTC. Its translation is CASSLAPGSRGQRETQYF.

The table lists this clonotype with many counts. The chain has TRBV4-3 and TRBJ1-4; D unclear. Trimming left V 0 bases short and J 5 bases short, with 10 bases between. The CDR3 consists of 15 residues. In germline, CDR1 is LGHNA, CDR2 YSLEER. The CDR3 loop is CASSQDWGENEKLFF. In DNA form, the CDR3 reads TGCGCCAGCAGCCAAGATTGGGGAGAAAATGAAAAACTGTTTTTT.

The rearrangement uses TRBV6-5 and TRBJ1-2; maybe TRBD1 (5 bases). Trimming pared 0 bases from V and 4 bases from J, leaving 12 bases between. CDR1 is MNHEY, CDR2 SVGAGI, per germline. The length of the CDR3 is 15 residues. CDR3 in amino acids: CASSYSRDRLYGYTF. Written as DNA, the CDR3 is TGTGCCAGCAGTTACTCACGGGACCGGCTCTATGGCTACACCTTC.

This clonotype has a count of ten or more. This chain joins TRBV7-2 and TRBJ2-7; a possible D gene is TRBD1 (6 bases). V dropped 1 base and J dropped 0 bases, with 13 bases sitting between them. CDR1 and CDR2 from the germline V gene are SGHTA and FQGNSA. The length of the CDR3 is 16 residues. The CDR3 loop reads CASSLGTADISYEQYF. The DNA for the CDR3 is TGTGCCAGCAGCTTAGGGACAGCCGATATCTCCTACGAGCAGTACTTC.

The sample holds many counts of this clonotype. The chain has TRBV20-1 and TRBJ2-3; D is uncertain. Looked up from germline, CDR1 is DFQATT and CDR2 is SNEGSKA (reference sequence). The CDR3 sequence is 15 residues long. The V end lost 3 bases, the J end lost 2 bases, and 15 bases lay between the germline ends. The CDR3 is CSASLASFSTDTQYF. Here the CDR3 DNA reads TGCAGTGCTAGTTTAGCCTCCTTTTCCACAGATACGCAGTATTTT.

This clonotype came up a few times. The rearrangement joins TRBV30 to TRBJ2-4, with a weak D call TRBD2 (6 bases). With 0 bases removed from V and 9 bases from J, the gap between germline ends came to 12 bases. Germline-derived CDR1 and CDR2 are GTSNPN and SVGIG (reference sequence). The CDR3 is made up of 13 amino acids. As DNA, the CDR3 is TGTGCCTGGAGTGTGGGTAGCGGCCTCATTCAGTACTTC. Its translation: CAWSVGSGLIQYF. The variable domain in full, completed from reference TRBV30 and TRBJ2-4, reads SQTIHQWPATLVQPVGSPLSLECTVEGTSNPNLYWYRQAAGRGLQLLFYSVGIGQISSEVPQNLSASRPQDRQFILSSKKLLLSDSGFYLCAWSVGSGLIQYFGAGTRLSVL.

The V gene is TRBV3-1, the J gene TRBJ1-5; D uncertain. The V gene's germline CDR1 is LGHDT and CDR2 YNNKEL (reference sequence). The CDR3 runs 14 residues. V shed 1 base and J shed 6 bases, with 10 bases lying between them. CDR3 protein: CASSQGIAGQPQHF. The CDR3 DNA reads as TGTGCCAGCAGCCAAGGCATTGCGGGTCAGCCCCAGCATTTT.

CDR3 nucleotide sequence: TGCGCCAGCAGCCTGGGACAGAATTACGAGCAGTTCTTC. Protein: CASSLGQNYEQFF. The chain is built from TRBV4-1 and TRBJ2-1; 7 positions match TRBD1. The germline gives CDR1 MGHRA, CDR2 YSYEKL. V dropped 4 bases and J dropped 10; count of bases not matched to a gene: 7. CDR3 length equals 13 residues.

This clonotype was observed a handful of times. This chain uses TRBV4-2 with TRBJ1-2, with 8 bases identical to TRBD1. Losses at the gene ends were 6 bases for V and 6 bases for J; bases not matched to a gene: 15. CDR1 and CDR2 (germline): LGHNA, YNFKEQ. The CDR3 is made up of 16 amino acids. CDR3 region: CASSQPGQGEKNGYTF. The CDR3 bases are TGTGCCAGCAGTCAGCCCGGACAGGGCGAAAAAAATGGCTACACCTTC.